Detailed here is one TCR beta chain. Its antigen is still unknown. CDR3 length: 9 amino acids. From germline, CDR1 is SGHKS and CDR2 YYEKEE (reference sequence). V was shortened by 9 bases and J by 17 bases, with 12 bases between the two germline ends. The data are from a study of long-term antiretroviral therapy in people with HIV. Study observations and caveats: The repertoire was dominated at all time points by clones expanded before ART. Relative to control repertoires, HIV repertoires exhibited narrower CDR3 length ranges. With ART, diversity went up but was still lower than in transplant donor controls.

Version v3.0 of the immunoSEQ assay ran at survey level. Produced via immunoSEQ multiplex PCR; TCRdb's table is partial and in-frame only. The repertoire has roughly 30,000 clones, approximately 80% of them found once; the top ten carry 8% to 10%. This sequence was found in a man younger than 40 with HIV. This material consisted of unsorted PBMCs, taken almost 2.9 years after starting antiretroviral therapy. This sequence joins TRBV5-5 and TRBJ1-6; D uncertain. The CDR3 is CAITTRIHF. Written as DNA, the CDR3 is TGTGCCATCACGACCAGGATCCACTTT.